This TCR beta chain is from a study of T-cell memory formation after mild COVID-19. Study-wide results and caveats: Within pre-infection memory, some responding clones were found, suggesting cross-reactive memory joined. Contracting CD4+ clones lay largely in CM and EM, with CD8+ ones residing in EMRA.

After 5'RACE with constant-segment primers, TCR alpha and TCR beta cDNA libraries carrying sample barcodes and UMIs were obtained. TCRdb re-analysed the 5' RACE reads in MiXCR, keeping a single row per CDR3 protein. The profile covers roughly 89,000 distinct CDR3 sequences, with roughly 15% appearing a single time and approximately 40% taken by the ten largest. Regarding this clonotype: Its antigen is unidentified.

The CDR3 is 18 residues long. Trimming left V 0 bases short and J 0 bases short, with 15 bases between. Looked up from germline, CDR1 is SGHAT and CDR2 is FQNNGV. The chain is built from TRBV11-2 and TRBJ2-1, with D perhaps matching TRBD2 (6 bases). The receptor was derived from a man younger than 35 who had mild COVID-19 (a few samples of this study predate the infection). Cell type and time point are not known. The specimen sequenced was PBMCs or a T cell subset sorted from them (not recorded which). CDR3 loop: CASSLDRGLPSSYNEQFF. As DNA, the CDR3 is TGTGCCAGCAGCTTAGATCGGGGACTCCCGAGCTCCTACAATGAGCAGTTCTTC.